The 18 T cell receptor beta chains given below trace back to one sample, sequenced in a study of T-cell memory formation after mild COVID-19. TCRdb itself ran the 5' RACE reads through MiXCR, one entry per CDR3 protein. The sample includes hundreds of thousands of distinct CDR3 sequences, about 23% seen only once; the top ten take around 12%. Sequenced sample: PBMCs or a T cell subset sorted from them (not recorded which). These receptor sequences come from an adult woman who had mild COVID-19 (a few samples of this study predate the infection). Cell type and time point are not known.

In this sample, this clonotype turned up a few times. The V gene is TRBV4-1, the J gene TRBJ2-1; D possibly corresponds to TRBD2 (6 bases). The V gene lost 3 bases and the J gene lost 4 bases, with 13 bases spanning the gap. Germline V gene sequence: CDR1 MGHRA, CDR2 YSYEKL. The CDR3 sequence is 15 residues long. The CDR3: CASSQPREKYNEQFF. CDR3 nucleotides: TGCGCCAGCAGCCAGCCCCGGGAGAAGTACAATGAGCAGTTCTTC.

The rearrangement joins TRBV19 to TRBJ2-5; 8 bases line up with TRBD2. Germline CDR1 is LNHDA and CDR2 is SQIVND (reference sequence). This CDR3 has 17 residues. The V segment lost 0 bases and the J segment 5 bases; nucleotides outside the gene matches: 11. DNA for the CDR3: TGTGCCAGTAGTATAGATGTCCTCGGAGCGGGAGTGGAGACCCAGTACTTC. Translating it yields CASSIDVLGAGVETQYF.

The chain joins TRBV29-1 to TRBJ2-1; maybe TRBD1 (6 bases). The CDR3 is 14 amino acids. Trimming stripped 1 base from V and 2 bases from J, with 9 bases between. CDR1 and CDR2 from the germline V gene are SQVTM and ANQGSEA. CDR3 sequence reads: CSVEAGATYNEQFF. The DNA for the CDR3 is TGCAGCGTTGAAGCAGGGGCGACCTACAATGAGCAGTTCTTC.

The V call is TRBV4-1, the J call TRBJ2-1, with no clear D. From germline, CDR1 is MGHRA and CDR2 YSYEKL. Trimming removed 1 base at V and 7 bases at J, with 5 bases between. The CDR3 contains 12 residues. CDR3 nucleotides: TGCGCCAGCAGCCAAGCCGGGAATGAGCAGTTCTTC. Translating gives CASSQAGNEQFF.

This clonotype was observed a few times. In DNA, the CDR3 is TGCGCCAGCAGCCAAGAACAGCTCGGCAATGAGCAGTTCTTC. Protein product: CASSQEQLGNEQFF. The V and J genes are TRBV4-1 and TRBJ2-1; D not certain. The CDR3 has 14 residues. V was trimmed by 0 bases and J by 6 bases, leaving 9 bases between them. Germline CDR1 and CDR2: MGHRA and YSYEKL.

This chain connects TRBV6-5 to TRBJ2-3, with D perhaps given as TRBD1 or TRBD2 (5 bases each). Per germline, CDR1 MNHEY and CDR2 SVGAGI. Trimming removed 4 bases from V and 1 base from J, with 15 bases in between. The CDR3 has 16 residues. The CDR3 DNA sequence: TGTGCCAGCAGTTTAGGACCGGGGCCCCGCACAGATACGCAGTATTTT. It encodes CASSLGPGPRTDTQYF.

V usage is TRBV7-9 and J usage is TRBJ1-2; TRBD1 matches 10 bases. The germline V gene has CDR1 SEHNR and CDR2 FQNEAQ (reference sequence). There are 15 residues in the CDR3. J was trimmed by 7 bases and V by 4 bases; bases with no gene match: 9. CDR3 in amino acids: CASSSPDRGPSGYTF. CDR3 sequence (DNA): TGTGCCAGCAGCTCCCCTGACAGGGGGCCCTCTGGCTACACCTTC.

This clonotype was counted a few times. The chain is built from TRBV12-3 or TRBV12-4 and TRBJ1-1; the D is unclear. Deletions cut 7 bases from V and 0 bases from J, with 15 bases between. The CDR3 runs 15 residues. The CDR3 DNA reads as TGTGCCAGCACCCCCGGGCAGCTTATGAACACTGAAGCTTTCTTT. Translation gives CASTPGQLMNTEAFF.

This chain joins TRBV25-1 and TRBJ2-7, with D tentatively TRBD1 or TRBD2 (5 bases each). This CDR3 region has 14 residues. Per germline, CDR1 MGHDK and CDR2 SYGVNS. The V and J ends lost 9 bases and 4 bases respectively, with 19 bases between them. The CDR3: CASGTGRPPYEQYF. For the CDR3, the DNA is TGTGCCAGTGGAACGGGGCGACCGCCATACGAGCAGTACTTC.

This clonotype was observed at least ten times. This chain joins TRBV7-2 and TRBJ2-1, with 11 positions matching TRBD2. The CDR3 sequence is 16 residues long. The germline CDR1 and CDR2 sequences are SGHTA and FQGNSA. V shed 0 bases, J shed 5 bases, and the junction held 3 bases outside the gene matches. Written as DNA, the CDR3 is TGTGCCAGCAGCTTAGCGGGGACTAGCGGCAACAATGAGCAGTTCTTC. Protein sequence: CASSLAGTSGNNEQFF.

This clonotype occurred a few times. The V call is TRBV5-1, the J call TRBJ1-1; D is unresolved. Looked up from germline, CDR1 is SGHRS and CDR2 is YFSETQ. V lost 4 bases, J lost 2 bases, and 9 bases lay in between. This CDR3 region has 13 residues. The CDR3 here is CASSPEINTEAFF. In nucleotides, the CDR3 is TGCGCCAGCAGCCCGGAGATTAACACTGAAGCTTTCTTT.

This clonotype appeared many times. This chain connects TRBV19 to TRBJ2-1, with D maybe TRBD2 (6 bases). Trimming removed 5 bases at V and 3 bases at J, with 17 bases between. The CDR3 consists of 16 residues. Per the germline V gene, CDR1 is LNHDA and CDR2 is SQIVND (reference sequence). The CDR3 DNA is TGTGCCAGTAGTCCCCCGGGGAGGCACATCTACAATGAGCAGTTCTTC. This codes for CASSPPGRHIYNEQFF.

As for this clonotype: A junction end diverges from the germline sequence, so it may reflect a read error. The J gene is TRBJ2-6, the V gene TRBV7-7; no clear D. The germline V gene encodes CDR1 SSHAT and CDR2 FNYEAQ (reference sequence). This CDR3 contains 18 residues. CDR3 amino acids: CASSLSITGGSGANVLTF. The CDR3, as DNA: TGTGCTAGCAGCTTAAGCATCACGGGTGGCTCTGGGGCCAACGTCCTGACTTTC.

This clonotype was recorded a few times. This chain connects TRBV7-9 to TRBJ2-3; possible D gene TRBD2, 6 bases. Germline CDR1 SEHNR, CDR2 FQNEAQ (reference sequence). The CDR3 is made up of 15 amino acids. V was pared by 2 bases and J by 2 bases, with 11 bases between. Here the CDR3 DNA reads TGTGCCAGCAGCTTAACGGGACTTCTCACAGATACGCAGTATTTT. Translation gives CASSLTGLLTDTQYF.

This clonotype was seen a handful of times. The rearrangement joins TRBV5-1 to TRBJ2-1; the D is unclear. Trimming removed 0 bases at V and 0 bases at J, with 7 bases between. Germline lookup yields CDR1 SGHRS and CDR2 YFSETQ. CDR3 size: 15 residues. CDR3 amino acids: CASSLGLRSYNEQFF. The CDR3 nucleotides read TGCGCCAGCAGCTTGGGGCTGCGCTCCTACAATGAGCAGTTCTTC.

The chain employs TRBV4-1 and TRBJ1-1; D uncertain. The CDR3 runs 13 residues. In germline, CDR1 is MGHRA, CDR2 YSYEKL. Trimming removed 2 bases from V and 4 bases from J, with 8 bases in between. The CDR3 protein is CASSQLLGTEAFF. The CDR3 DNA is TGCGCCAGCAGCCAATTACTGGGCACTGAAGCTTTCTTT.

This clonotype showed up just a few times. V and J are TRBV21-1 and TRBJ2-1; TRBD1 reflects the table's D call only, with no check against the DNA. TRBV21-1 is labeled a pseudogene. The CDR3 runs 15 residues. The CDR3 protein is CASSKAGQGPNEQFF. For the CDR3, the DNA is TGTGCCAGCAGCAAAGCGGGACAGGGCCCCAATGAGCAGTTCTTC.

V gene TRBV5-5 combines with J gene TRBJ1-1; possible D gene TRBD1, 6 bases. The germline CDR1 and CDR2 sequences are SGHKS and YYEKEE (reference sequence). Trimming removed 4 bases from V and 9 bases from J, with 16 bases in between. The CDR3 length is 13 residues. The CDR3 here is CASSTGSEPKAFF. In nucleotides, the CDR3 is TGTGCCAGCAGCACAGGGTCCGAGCCCAAAGCTTTCTTT.